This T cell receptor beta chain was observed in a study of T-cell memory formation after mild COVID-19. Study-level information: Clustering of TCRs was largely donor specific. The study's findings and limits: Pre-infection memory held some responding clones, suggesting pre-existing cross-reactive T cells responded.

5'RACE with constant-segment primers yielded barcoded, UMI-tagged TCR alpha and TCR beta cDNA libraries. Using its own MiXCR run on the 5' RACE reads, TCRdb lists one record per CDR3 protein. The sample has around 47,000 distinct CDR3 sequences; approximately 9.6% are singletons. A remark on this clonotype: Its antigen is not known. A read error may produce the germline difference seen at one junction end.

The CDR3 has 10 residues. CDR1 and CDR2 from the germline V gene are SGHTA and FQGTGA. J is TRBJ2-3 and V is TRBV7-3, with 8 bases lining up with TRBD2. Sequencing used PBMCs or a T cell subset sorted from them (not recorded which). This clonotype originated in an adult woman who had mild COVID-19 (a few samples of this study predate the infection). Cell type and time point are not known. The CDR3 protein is CASSPRGGNF. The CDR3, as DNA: TGTGCCAGCAGCCCACGGGGGGGGAATTTT.